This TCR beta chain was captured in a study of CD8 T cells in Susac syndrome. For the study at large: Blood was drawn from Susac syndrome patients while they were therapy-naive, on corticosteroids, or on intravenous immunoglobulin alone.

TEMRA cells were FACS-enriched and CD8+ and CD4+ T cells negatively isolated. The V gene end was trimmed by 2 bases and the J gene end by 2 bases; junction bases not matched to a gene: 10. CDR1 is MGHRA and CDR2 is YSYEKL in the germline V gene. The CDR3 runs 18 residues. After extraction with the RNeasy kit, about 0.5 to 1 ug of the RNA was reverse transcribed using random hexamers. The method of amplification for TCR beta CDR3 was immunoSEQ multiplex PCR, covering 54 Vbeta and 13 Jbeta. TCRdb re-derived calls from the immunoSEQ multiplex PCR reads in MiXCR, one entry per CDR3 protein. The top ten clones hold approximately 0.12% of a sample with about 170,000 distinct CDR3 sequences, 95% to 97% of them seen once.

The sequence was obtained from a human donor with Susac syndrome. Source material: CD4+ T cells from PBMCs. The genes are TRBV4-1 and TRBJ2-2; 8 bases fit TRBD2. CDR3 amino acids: CASSQLLSGIGNTGELFF. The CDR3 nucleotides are TGCGCCAGCAGCCAACTACTTAGCGGGATAGGTAACACCGGGGAGCTGTTTTTT.